These T cell receptor beta chains were read from a single sample in a study of blood T cell repertoires in COVID-19. The table came from immunoSEQ multiplex PCR; TCRdb's copy has only in-frame clones and leaves some out. The table records about 400,000 clones, 80% to 90% of them present only once. Sequenced input: peripheral blood. Receptor source: a woman in her twenties or thirties with acute or convalescent COVID-19. CDR3s include the opening cysteine and the closing phenylalanine or tryptophan. Fields, in order: V gene, clone size, J gene, D gene, CDR3 DNA, CDR3 protein. The D gene is left open where the match is weak. Rows give clone size only sometimes, using once, few, many, or a class for an expanded clone.

v_gene: TRBV15
abundance: -
j_gene: TRBJ2-3
d_gene: -
CDR3nt: TGTGCCACCAGCAGTTTACGCGGCGATACGCAGTATTTT
CDR3aa: CATSSLRGDTQYF

v_gene: TRBV7-2
abundance: few
j_gene: TRBJ1-3
d_gene: -
CDR3nt: TGTGCCAGCAGCCCTGCGAGGAACCCTGGAAACACCATATATTTT
CDR3aa: CASSPARNPGNTIYF

v_gene: TRBV9
abundance: -
j_gene: TRBJ2-7
d_gene: TRBD2
CDR3nt: TGTGCCCGGCGGGGGGTATCTTCCTACGAGCAGTACTTC
CDR3aa: CARRGVSSYEQYF

v_gene: TRBV19
abundance: -
j_gene: TRBJ2-5
d_gene: TRBD2
CDR3nt: TGTGCCAGTAGTATATTAGCGGGGGGCCAAGAGACCCAGTACTTC
CDR3aa: CASSILAGGQETQYF

v_gene: TRBV10-2
abundance: -
j_gene: TRBJ2-7
d_gene: -
CDR3nt: TGCGCCAGCGAAGTTTGGAGGGGTTCTAGCTACGAGCAGTACTTC
CDR3aa: CASEVWRGSSYEQYF

v_gene: TRBV15
abundance: -
j_gene: TRBJ2-7
d_gene: TRBD2
CDR3nt: TGTGCCACCAGCAGAATTGGGGGGGTCCGGGAGCAGTACTTC
CDR3aa: CATSRIGGVREQYF

v_gene: TRBV6-1
abundance: -
j_gene: TRBJ1-5
d_gene: -
CDR3nt: TGTGCCAGCATAGGATTCCAGGGTCAGCCCCAGCATTTT
CDR3aa: CASIGFQGQPQHF

v_gene: TRBV5-6
abundance: -
j_gene: TRBJ1-1
d_gene: TRBD1
CDR3nt: TGTGCCAGCAGCGCCCGGGACAGGGGGCTTTTTAGTGTAGCTTTCTTT
CDR3aa: CASSARDRGLFSVAFF

v_gene: TRBV9
abundance: -
j_gene: TRBJ2-7
d_gene: -
CDR3nt: TGTGCCAGCAGCGTAGGAGGGACACTAAGTTACGAGCAGTACTTC
CDR3aa: CASSVGGTLSYEQYF

v_gene: TRBV4-1
abundance: -
j_gene: TRBJ1-5
d_gene: -
CDR3nt: TGCGCCAGCAGCCAAGACGACAAGACCAATCAGCCCCAGCATTTT
CDR3aa: CASSQDDKTNQPQHF

v_gene: TRBV6-1
abundance: -
j_gene: TRBJ1-6
d_gene: TRBD1
CDR3nt: TGTGCCAGCAGTGAAGCGTTGGGACAGGGTCGCTCCAATTCACCCCTCCACTTT
CDR3aa: CASSEALGQGRSNSPLHF

v_gene: TRBV10-2
abundance: few
j_gene: TRBJ1-2
d_gene: -
CDR3nt: TGCGCCAGCGGTTCGATAGGGGTCTATGGCTACACCTTC
CDR3aa: CASGSIGVYGYTF

v_gene: TRBV28
abundance: once
j_gene: TRBJ1-5
d_gene: -
CDR3nt: TGTGCCAGCATCATAGGGGGGGGCGAGGGCAATCAGCCCCAGCATTTT
CDR3aa: CASIIGGGEGNQPQHF

v_gene: TRBV12-5
abundance: -
j_gene: TRBJ1-1
d_gene: -
CDR3nt: TGTGCTAGTGGTTTGGTACTTGACAGCATTATGAACACTGAAGCTTTCTTT
CDR3aa: CASGLVLDSIMNTEAFF

v_gene: TRBV5-8
abundance: once
j_gene: TRBJ1-2
d_gene: -
CDR3nt: TGTGCCAGCAGCTTGGTTACAGGGATTTACTATGGCTACACCTTC
CDR3aa: CASSLVTGIYYGYTF

v_gene: TRBV30
abundance: -
j_gene: TRBJ2-2
d_gene: TRBD2
CDR3nt: TGTGCCTGGAGTGTACGGACTAGCGGGGGCACCGGGGAGCTGTTTTTT
CDR3aa: CAWSVRTSGGTGELFF

v_gene: TRBV28
abundance: -
j_gene: TRBJ1-3
d_gene: -
CDR3nt: TGTGCCAGCACTGACGGAGGGAGGGTTGGAAACACCATATATTTT
CDR3aa: CASTDGGRVGNTIYF

v_gene: TRBV4-1
abundance: -
j_gene: TRBJ1-2
d_gene: -
CDR3nt: TGCGCCAGCAGCCATGTACGGTGGGGCTACACCTTC
CDR3aa: CASSHVRWGYTF

v_gene: TRBV2
abundance: -
j_gene: TRBJ2-1
d_gene: TRBD2
CDR3nt: TGTGCCAGCAGGCGAACCGGGACTAGCGGGGGGACTGAGCAGTTCTTC
CDR3aa: CASRRTGTSGGTEQFF

v_gene: TRBV5-6
abundance: -
j_gene: TRBJ2-2
d_gene: TRBD1
CDR3nt: TGTGCCAGCAGCCCCTGGGACAGGAGATGGACCGGGGAGCTGTTTTTT
CDR3aa: CASSPWDRRWTGELFF

v_gene: TRBV29-1
abundance: once
j_gene: TRBJ2-1
d_gene: TRBD1
CDR3nt: TGCAGCGCCCGGGACAGCTACAATGAGCAGTTCTTC
CDR3aa: CSARDSYNEQFF

v_gene: TRBV7-9
abundance: few
j_gene: TRBJ1-4
d_gene: -
CDR3nt: TGTGCCAGCAGCCCTGACGGACTCCGAGCAACTAATGAAAAACTGTTTTTT
CDR3aa: CASSPDGLRATNEKLFF

v_gene: TRBV5-1
abundance: -
j_gene: TRBJ1-1
d_gene: TRBD1
CDR3nt: TGCGCCAGCAGCTTGGGGCAGGGGGATGATGAAGCTTTCTTT
CDR3aa: CASSLGQGDDEAFF

v_gene: TRBV5-1
abundance: -
j_gene: TRBJ2-3
d_gene: -
CDR3nt: TGCGCCAGCAGCCGGGGGTACCGGGACAGACTCACAGATACGCAGTATTTT
CDR3aa: CASSRGYRDRLTDTQYF

v_gene: TRBV12-5
abundance: -
j_gene: TRBJ2-2
d_gene: TRBD2
CDR3nt: TGTGCTAGTGCCTGGGGAGCGGGGGGGAGAACCGGGGAGCTGTTTTTT
CDR3aa: CASAWGAGGRTGELFF

v_gene: TRBV19
abundance: -
j_gene: TRBJ1-1
d_gene: -
CDR3nt: TGTGCCAGTAGTATTGGCCTGATGAACACTGAAGCTTTCTTT
CDR3aa: CASSIGLMNTEAFF

v_gene: TRBV29-1
abundance: -
j_gene: TRBJ2-5
d_gene: -
CDR3nt: TGCAGCGTTGCACAGGGAGAGACCCAGTACTTC
CDR3aa: CSVAQGETQYF

v_gene: TRBV29-1
abundance: few
j_gene: TRBJ1-2
d_gene: -
CDR3nt: TGCAGCGTTGAGTCAGGCGATAGCTATGGCTACACCTTC
CDR3aa: CSVESGDSYGYTF

v_gene: TRBV7-8
abundance: once
j_gene: TRBJ2-1
d_gene: -
CDR3nt: TGTGCCAGCAGTACGGTGTTGACTACCTACAATGAGCAGTTCTTC
CDR3aa: CASSTVLTTYNEQFF